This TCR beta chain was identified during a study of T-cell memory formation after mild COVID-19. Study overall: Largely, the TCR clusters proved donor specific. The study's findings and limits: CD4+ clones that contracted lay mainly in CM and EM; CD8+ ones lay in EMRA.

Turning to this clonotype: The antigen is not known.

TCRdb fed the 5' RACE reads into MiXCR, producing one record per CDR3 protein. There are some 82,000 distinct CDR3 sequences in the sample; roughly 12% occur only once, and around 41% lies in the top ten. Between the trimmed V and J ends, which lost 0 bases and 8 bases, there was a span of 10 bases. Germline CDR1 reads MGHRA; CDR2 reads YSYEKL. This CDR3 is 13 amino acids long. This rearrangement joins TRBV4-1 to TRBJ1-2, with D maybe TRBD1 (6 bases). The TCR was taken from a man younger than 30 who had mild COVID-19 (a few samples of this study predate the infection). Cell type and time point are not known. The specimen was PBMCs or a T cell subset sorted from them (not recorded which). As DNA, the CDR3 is TGCGCCAGCAGCCAAGACGAGGGACACGGCTACACCTTC. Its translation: CASSQDEGHGYTF.